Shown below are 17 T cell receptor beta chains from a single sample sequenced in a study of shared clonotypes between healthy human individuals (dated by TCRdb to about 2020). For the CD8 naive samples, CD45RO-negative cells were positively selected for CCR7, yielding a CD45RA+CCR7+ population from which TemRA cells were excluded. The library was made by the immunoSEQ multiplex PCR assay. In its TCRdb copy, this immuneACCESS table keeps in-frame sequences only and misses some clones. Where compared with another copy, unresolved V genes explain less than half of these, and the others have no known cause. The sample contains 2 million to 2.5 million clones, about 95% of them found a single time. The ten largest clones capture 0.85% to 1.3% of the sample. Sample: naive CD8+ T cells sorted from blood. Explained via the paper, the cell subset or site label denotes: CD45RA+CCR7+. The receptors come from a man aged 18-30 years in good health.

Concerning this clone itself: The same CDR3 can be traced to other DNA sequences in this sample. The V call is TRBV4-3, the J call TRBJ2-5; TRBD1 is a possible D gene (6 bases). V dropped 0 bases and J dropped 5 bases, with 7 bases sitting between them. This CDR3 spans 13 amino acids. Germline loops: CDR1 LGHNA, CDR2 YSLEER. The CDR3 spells CASSQDGGETQYF. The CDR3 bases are TGCGCCAGCAGCCAAGATGGGGGCGAGACCCAGTACTTC.

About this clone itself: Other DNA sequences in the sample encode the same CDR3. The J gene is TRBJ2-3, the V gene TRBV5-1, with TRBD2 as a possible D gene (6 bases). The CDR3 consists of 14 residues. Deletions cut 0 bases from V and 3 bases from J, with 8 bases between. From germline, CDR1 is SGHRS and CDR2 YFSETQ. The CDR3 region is CASSLGGGTDTQYF. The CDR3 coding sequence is TGCGCCAGCAGCTTGGGTGGGGGGACAGATACGCAGTATTTT.

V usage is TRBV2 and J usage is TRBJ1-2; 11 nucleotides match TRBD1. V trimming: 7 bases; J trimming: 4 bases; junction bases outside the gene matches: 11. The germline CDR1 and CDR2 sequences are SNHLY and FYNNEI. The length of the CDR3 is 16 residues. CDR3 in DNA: TGTGCCAGCACCCCCTCGGGGGACAGGGGGGCCTATGGCTACACCTTC. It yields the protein CASTPSGDRGAYGYTF.

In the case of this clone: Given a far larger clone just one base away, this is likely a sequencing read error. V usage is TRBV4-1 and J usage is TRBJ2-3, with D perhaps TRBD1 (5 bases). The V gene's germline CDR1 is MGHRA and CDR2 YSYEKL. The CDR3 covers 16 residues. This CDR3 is CTSSHGDSIYTDTQYF. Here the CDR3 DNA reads TGCACCAGCAGCCATGGTGACAGCATATACACAGATACGCAGTATTTT.

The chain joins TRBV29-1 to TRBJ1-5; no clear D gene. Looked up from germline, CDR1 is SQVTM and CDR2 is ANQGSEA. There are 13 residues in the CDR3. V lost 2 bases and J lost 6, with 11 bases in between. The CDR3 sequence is CSVEFGDGQPQHF. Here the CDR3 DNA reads TGCAGCGTTGAATTCGGGGATGGTCAGCCCCAGCATTTT.

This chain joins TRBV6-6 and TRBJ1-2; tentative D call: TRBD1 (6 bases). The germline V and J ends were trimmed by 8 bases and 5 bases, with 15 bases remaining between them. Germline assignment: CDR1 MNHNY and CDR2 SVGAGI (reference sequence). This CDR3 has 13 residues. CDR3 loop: CASLRTESYGYTF. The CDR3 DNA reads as TGTGCCAGCCTTAGGACAGAAAGTTATGGCTACACCTTC.

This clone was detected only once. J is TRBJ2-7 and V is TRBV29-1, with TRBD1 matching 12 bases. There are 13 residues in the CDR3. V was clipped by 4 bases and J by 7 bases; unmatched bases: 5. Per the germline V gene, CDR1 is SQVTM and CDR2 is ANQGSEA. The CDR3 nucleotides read TGCAGCGTTGCGGGACAGGGGGCCGGGGAGCAGTACTTC. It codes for CSVAGQGAGEQYF.

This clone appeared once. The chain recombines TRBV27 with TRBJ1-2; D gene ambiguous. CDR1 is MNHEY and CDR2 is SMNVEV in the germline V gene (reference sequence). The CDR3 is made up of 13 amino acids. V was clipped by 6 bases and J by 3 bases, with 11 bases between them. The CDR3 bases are TGTGCCAGCAGCTGGACGGTCCACTATGGCTACACCTTC. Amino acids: CASSWTVHYGYTF.

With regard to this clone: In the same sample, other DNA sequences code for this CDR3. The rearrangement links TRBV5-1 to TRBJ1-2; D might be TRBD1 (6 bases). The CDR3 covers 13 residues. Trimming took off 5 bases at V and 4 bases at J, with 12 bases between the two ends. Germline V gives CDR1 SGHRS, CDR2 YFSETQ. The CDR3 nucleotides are TGCGCCAGCAGTTCCGGACAGACCTATGGCTACACCTTC. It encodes CASSSGQTYGYTF.

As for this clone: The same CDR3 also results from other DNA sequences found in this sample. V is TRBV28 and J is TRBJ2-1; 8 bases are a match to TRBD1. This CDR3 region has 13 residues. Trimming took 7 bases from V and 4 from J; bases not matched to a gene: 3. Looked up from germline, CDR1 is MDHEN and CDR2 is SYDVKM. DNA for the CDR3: TGTGCCAGCACAGGGACAGGTTACAATGAGCAGTTCTTC. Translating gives CASTGTGYNEQFF. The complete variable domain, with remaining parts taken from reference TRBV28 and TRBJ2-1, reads DVKVTQSSRYLVKRTGEKVFLECVQDMDHENMFWYRQDPGLGLRLIYFSYDVKMKEKGDIPEGYSVSREKKERFSLILESASTNQTSMYLCASTGTGYNEQFFGPGTRLTVL.

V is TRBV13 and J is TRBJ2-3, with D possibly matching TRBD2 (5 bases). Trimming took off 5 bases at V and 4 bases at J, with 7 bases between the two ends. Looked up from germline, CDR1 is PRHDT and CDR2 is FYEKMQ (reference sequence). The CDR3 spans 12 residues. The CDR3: CASSGGSDTQYF. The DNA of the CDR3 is TGTGCCAGCAGCGGAGGTTCAGATACGCAGTATTTT.

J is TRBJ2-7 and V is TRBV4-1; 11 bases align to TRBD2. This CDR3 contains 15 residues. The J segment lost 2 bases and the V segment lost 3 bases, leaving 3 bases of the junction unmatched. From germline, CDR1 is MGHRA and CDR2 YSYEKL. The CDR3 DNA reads TGCGCCAGCAGCCAGACTAGCGGGACCCCCTACGAGCAGTACTTC. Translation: CASSQTSGTPYEQYF.

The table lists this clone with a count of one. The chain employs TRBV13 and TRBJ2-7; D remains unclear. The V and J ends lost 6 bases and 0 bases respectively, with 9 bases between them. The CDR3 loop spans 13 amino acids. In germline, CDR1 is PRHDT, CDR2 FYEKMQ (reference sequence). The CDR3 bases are TGTGCCAGCAGTTGGCATATCTCCTACGAGCAGTACTTC. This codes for CASSWHISYEQYF.

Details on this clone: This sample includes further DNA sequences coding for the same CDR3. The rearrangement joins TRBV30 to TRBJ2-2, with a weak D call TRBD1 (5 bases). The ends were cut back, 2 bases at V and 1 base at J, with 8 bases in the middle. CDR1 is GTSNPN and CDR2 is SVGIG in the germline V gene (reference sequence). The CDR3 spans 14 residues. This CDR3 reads CAWSLTGNTGELFF. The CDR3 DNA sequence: TGTGCCTGGAGTTTAACAGGGAACACCGGGGAGCTGTTTTTT.

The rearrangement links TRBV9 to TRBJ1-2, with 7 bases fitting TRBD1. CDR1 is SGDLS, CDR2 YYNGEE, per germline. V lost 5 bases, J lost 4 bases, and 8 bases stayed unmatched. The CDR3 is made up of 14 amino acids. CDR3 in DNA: TGTGCCAGCAGGAGGCAGGGACAGATCTATGGCTACACCTTC. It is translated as CASRRQGQIYGYTF. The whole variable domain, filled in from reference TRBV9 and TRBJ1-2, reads DSGVTQTPKHLITATGQRVTLRCSPRSGDLSVYWYQQSLDQGLQFLIQYYNGEERAKGNILERFSAQQFPDLHSELNLSSLELGDSALYFCASRRQGQIYGYTFGSGTRLTVV.

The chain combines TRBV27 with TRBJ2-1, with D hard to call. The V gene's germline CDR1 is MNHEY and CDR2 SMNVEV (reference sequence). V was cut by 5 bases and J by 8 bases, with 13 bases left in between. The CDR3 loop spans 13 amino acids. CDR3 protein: CASSPTIVDEQFF. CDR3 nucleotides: TGTGCCAGCAGTCCCACCATAGTCGATGAGCAGTTCTTC.

The CDR3 DNA is TGCGCCAGCAGCCCTGTAGCCGCCTCGGATACGCAGTATTTT. Protein: CASSPVAASDTQYF. This sequence joins TRBV5-1 and TRBJ2-3; no definite D call. This CDR3 is built from 14 residues. The germline gives CDR1 SGHRS, CDR2 YFSETQ. Trimming took off 4 bases at V and 6 bases at J, with 15 bases between the two ends.